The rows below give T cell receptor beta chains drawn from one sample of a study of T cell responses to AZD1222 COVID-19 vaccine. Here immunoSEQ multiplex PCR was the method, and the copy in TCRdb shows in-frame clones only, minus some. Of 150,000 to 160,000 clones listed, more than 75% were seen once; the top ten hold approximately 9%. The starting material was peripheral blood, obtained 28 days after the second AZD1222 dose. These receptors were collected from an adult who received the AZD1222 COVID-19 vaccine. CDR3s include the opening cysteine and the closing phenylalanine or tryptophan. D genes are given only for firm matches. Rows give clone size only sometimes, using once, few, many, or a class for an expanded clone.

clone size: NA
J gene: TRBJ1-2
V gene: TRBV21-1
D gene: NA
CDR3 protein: CASSIIRDRAYGYTF
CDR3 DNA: TGTGCCAGCAGCATAATCCGGGACAGGGCCTATGGCTACACCTTC

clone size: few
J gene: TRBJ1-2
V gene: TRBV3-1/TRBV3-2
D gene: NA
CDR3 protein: CASSQGRRADSINYGYTF
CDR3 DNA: TGTGCCAGCAGCCAAGGTCGCAGGGCCGACAGTATTAACTATGGCTACACCTTC

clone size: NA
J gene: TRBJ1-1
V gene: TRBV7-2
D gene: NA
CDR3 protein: CASSLDVGRGGAFF
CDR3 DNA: TGTGCCAGCAGCTTAGATGTGGGGCGGGGCGGCGCTTTCTTT

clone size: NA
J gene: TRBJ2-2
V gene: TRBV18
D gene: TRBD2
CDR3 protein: CASSLTSGVNTGELFF
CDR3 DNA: TGTGCCAGCTCACTTACTAGCGGAGTAAACACCGGGGAGCTGTTTTTT

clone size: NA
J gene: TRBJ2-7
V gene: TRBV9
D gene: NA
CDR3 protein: CASSVGGLTAHEQYF
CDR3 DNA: TGTGCCAGCAGCGTAGGTGGCCTGACTGCCCACGAGCAGTACTTC

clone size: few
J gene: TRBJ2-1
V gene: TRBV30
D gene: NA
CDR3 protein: CASHASSYNEQFF
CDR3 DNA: TGTGCCTCCCATGCCAGCTCCTACAATGAGCAGTTCTTC

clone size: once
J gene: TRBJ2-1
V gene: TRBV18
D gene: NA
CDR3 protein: CASSPPNGHEQFF
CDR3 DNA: TGTGCCAGCTCACCACCGAACGGTCATGAGCAGTTCTTC

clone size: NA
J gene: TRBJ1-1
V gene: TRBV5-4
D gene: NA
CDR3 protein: CASSFIRATEAFF
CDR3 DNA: TGTGCCAGCAGCTTTATCAGGGCCACTGAAGCTTTCTTT

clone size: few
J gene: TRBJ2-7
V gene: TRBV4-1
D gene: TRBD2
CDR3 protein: CASSLRAGDEQYF
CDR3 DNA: TGCGCCAGCAGCCTGCGTGCGGGGGACGAGCAGTACTTC

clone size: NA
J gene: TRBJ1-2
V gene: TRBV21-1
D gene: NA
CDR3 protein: CASSNDPRDGYTF
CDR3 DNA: TGTGCCAGCAGCAATGATCCCAGGGATGGCTACACCTTC

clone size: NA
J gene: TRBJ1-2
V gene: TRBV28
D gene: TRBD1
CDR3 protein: CASWGGQGASGGYTF
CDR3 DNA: TGTGCCAGCTGGGGAGGACAGGGGGCGTCGGGGGGCTACACCTTC

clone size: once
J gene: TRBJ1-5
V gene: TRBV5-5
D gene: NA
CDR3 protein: CASSPGYYQPQHF
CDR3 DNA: TGTGCCAGCAGCCCGGGATATTATCAGCCCCAGCATTTT

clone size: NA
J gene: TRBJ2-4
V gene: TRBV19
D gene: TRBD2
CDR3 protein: CASSINPSGRDIQYF
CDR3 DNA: TGTGCCAGTAGTATAAACCCTAGCGGGAGGGACATTCAGTACTTC

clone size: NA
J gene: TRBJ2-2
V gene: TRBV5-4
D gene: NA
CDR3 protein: CASSLVGPRGTGELFF
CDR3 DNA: TGTGCCAGCAGCTTGGTGGGACCAAGGGGTACCGGGGAGCTGTTTTTT

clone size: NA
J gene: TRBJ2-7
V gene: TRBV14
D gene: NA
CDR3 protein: CASSQATRGEQYF
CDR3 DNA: TGTGCCAGCAGCCAAGCGACCCGGGGCGAGCAGTACTTC

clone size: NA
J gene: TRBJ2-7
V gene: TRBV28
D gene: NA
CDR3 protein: CASRPGPSLHEQYF
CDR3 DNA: TGTGCCAGCAGACCGGGACCTTCCCTCCACGAGCAGTACTTC

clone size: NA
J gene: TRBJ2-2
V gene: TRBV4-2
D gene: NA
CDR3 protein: CASTGARLSTGELFF
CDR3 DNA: TGTGCCAGCACCGGGGCCAGACTAAGTACCGGGGAGCTGTTTTTT

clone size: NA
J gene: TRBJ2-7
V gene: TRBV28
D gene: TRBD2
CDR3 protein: CASSSSGTISYEQYF
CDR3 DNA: TGTGCCAGCAGTTCCAGTGGGACTATCTCCTACGAGCAGTACTTC

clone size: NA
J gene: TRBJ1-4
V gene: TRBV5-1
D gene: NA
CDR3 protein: CASSYDGEVELFF
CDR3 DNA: TGCGCCAGCAGCTACGACGGCGAGGTGGAACTGTTTTTT

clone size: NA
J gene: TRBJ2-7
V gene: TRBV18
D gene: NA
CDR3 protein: CASSSLVSGVGGYEQYF
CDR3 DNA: TGTGCCAGCTCATCGTTAGTTTCAGGGGTAGGAGGGTACGAGCAGTACTTC

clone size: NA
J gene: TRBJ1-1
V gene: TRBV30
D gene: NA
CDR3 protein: CAWADYTEAFF
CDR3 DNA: TGTGCCTGGGCAGATTACACTGAAGCTTTCTTT

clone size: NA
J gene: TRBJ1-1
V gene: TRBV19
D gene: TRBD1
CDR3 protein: CASSPPTGGTEAFF
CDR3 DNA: TGTGCCAGTAGTCCACCGACAGGGGGCACTGAAGCTTTCTTT

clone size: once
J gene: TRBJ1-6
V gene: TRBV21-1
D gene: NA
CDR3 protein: CASSKGDFRGAPEGSLHF
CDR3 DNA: TGTGCCAGCAGCAAAGGAGACTTTAGGGGTGCGCCTGAGGGGTCCCTCCACTTT

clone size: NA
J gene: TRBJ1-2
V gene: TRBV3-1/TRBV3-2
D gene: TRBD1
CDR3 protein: CASSLRDRGCSYGYTF
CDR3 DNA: TGTGCCAGCAGCCTCCGGGACAGGGGGTGTAGCTATGGCTACACCTTC

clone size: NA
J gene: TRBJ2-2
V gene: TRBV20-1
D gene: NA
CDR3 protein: CSASRVSGELFF
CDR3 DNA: TGCAGTGCTAGTAGGGTCTCCGGGGAGCTGTTTTTT

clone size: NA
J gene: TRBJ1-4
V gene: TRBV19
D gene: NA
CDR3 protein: CASSIVGTGSEKLFF
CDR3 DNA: TGTGCCAGTAGTATAGTGGGGACCGGATCCGAAAAACTGTTTTTT

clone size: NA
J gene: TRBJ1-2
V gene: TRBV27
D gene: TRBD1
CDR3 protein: CASSLFTGGAYGYTF
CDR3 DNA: TGTGCCAGCAGTTTATTTACAGGGGGCGCCTATGGCTACACCTTC

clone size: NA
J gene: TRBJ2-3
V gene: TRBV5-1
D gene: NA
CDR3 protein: CASSHWGLTDTQYF
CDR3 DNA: TGCGCCAGCAGCCATTGGGGCCTCACAGATACGCAGTATTTT

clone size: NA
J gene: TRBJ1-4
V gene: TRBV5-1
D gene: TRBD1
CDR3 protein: CASSLRGLHNEKLFF
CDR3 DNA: TGCGCCAGCAGCTTGAGGGGGCTGCATAATGAAAAACTGTTTTTT

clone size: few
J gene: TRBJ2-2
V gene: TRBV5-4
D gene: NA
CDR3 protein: CASSLVGAGELFF
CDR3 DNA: TGTGCCAGCAGCTTGGTAGGGGCCGGGGAGCTGTTTTTT

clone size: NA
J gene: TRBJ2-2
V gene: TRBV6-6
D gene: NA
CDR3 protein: CASIEGAGELFF
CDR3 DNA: TGTGCCAGCATTGAGGGTGCCGGGGAGCTGTTTTTT

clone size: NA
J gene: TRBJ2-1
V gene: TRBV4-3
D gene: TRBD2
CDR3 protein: CASSLALGTSGSHEQFF
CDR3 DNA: TGCGCCAGCAGCCTCGCTCTAGGGACTAGCGGGAGCCATGAGCAGTTCTTC

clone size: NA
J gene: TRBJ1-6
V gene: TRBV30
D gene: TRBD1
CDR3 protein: CAWSDGTGASPLHF
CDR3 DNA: TGTGCCTGGAGTGATGGGACAGGGGCTTCACCCCTCCACTTT

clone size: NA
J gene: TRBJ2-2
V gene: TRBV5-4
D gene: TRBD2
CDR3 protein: CASSRSGGGRNTGELFF
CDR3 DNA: TGTGCCAGCAGCCGCTCGGGGGGAGGGAGGAACACCGGGGAGCTGTTTTTT

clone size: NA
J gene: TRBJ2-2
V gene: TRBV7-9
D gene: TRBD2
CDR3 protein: CASSLALAGGTGELFF
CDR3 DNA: TGTGCCAGCAGCTTAGCACTAGCGGGAGGCACCGGGGAGCTGTTTTTT

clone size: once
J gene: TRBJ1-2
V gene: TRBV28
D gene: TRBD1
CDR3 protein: CASKPDRANQGYTF
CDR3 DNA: TGTGCCAGCAAACCTGACAGGGCAAACCAGGGCTACACCTTC

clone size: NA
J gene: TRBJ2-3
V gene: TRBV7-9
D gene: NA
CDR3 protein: CASSLTRDTQYF
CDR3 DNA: TGTGCCAGCAGCTTGACGAGAGATACGCAGTATTTT

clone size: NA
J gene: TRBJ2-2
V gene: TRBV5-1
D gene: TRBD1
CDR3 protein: CASSGDRGDHTGELFF
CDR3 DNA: TGCGCCAGCAGCGGAGACAGGGGGGACCACACCGGGGAGCTGTTTTTT

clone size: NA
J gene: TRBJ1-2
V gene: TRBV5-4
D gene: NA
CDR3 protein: CASSDTRGGGYTF
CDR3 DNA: TGTGCCAGCAGCGATACCCGAGGGGGTGGCTACACCTTC

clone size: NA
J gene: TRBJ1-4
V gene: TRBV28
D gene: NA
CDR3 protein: CASSSAGSTNEKLFF
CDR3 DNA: TGTGCCAGCAGTTCCGCCGGGTCAACTAATGAAAAACTGTTTTTT

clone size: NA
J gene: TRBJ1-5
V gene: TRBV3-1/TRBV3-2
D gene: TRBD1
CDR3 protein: CASSQEETGAHNQPQHF
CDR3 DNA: TGTGCCAGCAGCCAAGAGGAGACAGGGGCCCACAATCAGCCCCAGCATTTT

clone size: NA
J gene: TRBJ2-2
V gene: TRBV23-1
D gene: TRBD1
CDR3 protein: CASSRPPGQGVSGELFF
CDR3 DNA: TGCGCCAGCAGCCGTCCCCCGGGACAGGGTGTGTCCGGGGAGCTGTTTTTT

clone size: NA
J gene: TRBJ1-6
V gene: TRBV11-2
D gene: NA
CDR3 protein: CASSLNVGGGSPLHF
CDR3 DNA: TGTGCCAGCAGCTTAAACGTTGGAGGGGGGTCACCCCTCCACTTT

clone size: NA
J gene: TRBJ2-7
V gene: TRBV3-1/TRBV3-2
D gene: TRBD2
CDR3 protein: CASSQDRWRTSGSGEQYF
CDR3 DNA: TGTGCCAGCAGCCAAGATAGATGGAGGACTAGCGGGAGCGGGGAGCAGTACTTC

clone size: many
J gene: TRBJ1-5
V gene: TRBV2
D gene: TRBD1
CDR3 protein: CASRPDRDQPQHF
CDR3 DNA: TGTGCCAGCAGGCCGGACAGGGATCAGCCCCAGCATTTT

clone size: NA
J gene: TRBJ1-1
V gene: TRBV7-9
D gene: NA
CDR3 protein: CASSLSPGTMNTEAFF
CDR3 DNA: TGTGCCAGCAGCTTATCCCCAGGAACTATGAACACTGAAGCTTTCTTT

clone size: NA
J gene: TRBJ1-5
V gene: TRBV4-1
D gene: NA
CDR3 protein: CASSHDPRVASNQPQHF
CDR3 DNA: TGCGCCAGCAGCCACGACCCCAGGGTAGCCAGCAATCAGCCCCAGCATTTT

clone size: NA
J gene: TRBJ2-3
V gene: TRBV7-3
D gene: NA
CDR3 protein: CASSTSGTGPDTQYF
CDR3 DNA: TGTGCCAGCTCCACCTCCGGGACCGGGCCAGATACGCAGTATTTT

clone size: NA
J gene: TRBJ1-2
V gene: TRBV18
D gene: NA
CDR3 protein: CASSPGQVYGYTF
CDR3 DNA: TGTGCCAGCTCACCGGGCCAGGTCTATGGCTACACCTTC

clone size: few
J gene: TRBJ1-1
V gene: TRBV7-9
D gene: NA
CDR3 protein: CASSARQPNTEAFF
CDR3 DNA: TGTGCCAGCAGCGCTCGACAACCGAACACTGAAGCTTTCTTT

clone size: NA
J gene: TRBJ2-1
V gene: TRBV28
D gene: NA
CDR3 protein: CASSYGALTEQFF
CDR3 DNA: TGTGCCAGCAGTTACGGCGCCTTGACAGAGCAGTTCTTC

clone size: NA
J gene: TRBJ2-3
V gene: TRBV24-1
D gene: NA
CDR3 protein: CATSDFGVSHTDTQYF
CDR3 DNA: TGTGCCACCAGTGATTTCGGGGTCTCGCACACTGATACGCAGTATTTT

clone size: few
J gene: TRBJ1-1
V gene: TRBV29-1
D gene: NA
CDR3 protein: CSVSSGPEAFF
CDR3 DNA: TGCAGCGTTAGTTCCGGACCTGAAGCTTTCTTT

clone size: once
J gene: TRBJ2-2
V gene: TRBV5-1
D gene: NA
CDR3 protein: CASSQAGANTGELFF
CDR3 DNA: TGCGCCAGCAGCCAAGCGGGCGCGAACACCGGGGAGCTGTTTTTT

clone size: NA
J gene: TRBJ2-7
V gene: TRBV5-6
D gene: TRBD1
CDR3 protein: CASSSGQGYEQYF
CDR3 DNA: TGTGCCAGCAGCTCGGGACAGGGGTACGAGCAGTACTTC

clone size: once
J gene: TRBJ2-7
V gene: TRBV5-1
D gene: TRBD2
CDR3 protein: CASSTGLAGGPPHEQYF
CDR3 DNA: TGCGCCAGCAGCACCGGACTAGCGGGAGGACCTCCCCACGAGCAGTACTTC